This T cell receptor (beta chain) was identified during a study of T cell clones after liver transplantation. Measured with immunoSEQ multiplex PCR; TCRdb has only the in-frame clones, and not every one. Among 95,000 to 130,000 clones listed, 90% were seen once. The CDR3 contains 16 residues. V lost 2 bases, J lost 7 bases, and 20 bases lay in between. Germline assignment: CDR1 SGHNT and CDR2 YENEEA. The chain is built from TRBV11-3 and TRBJ2-5, with D maybe TRBD2 (7 bases). The specimen comprised CD4+ T cells from blood, sampled 12 months after liver transplant. The receptor's source is a human patient who received a liver transplant. A subset of T cells may come from the graft donor. This CDR3 reads CASSLFRRGGPGTQYF. CDR3 sequence (DNA): TGTGCCAGCAGCTTATTCCGCCGCGGGGGCCCGGGGACCCAGTACTTC.